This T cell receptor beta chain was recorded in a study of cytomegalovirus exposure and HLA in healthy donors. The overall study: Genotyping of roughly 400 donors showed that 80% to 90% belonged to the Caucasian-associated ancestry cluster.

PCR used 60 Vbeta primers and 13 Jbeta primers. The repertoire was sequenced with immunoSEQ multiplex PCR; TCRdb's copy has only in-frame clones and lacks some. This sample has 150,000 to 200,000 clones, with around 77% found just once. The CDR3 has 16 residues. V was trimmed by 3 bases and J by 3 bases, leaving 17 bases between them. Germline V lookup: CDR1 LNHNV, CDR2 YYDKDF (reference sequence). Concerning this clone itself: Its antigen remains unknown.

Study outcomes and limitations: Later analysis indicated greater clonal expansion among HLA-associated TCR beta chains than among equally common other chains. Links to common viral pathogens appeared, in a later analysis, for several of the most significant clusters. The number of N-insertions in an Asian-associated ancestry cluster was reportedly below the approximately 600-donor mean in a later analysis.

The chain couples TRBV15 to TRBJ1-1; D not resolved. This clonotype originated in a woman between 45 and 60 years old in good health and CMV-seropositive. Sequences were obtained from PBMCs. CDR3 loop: CATSRDHSRGDTEAFF. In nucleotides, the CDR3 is TGTGCCACCAGCAGGGACCACAGCCGCGGGGACACTGAAGCTTTCTTT.